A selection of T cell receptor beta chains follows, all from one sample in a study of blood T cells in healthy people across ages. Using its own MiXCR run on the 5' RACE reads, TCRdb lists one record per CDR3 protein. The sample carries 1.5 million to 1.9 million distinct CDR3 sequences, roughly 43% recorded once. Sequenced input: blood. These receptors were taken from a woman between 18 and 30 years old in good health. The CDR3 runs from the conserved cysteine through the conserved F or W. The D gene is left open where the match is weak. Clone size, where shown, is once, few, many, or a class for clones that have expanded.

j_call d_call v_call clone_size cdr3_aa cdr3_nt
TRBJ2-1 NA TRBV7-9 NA CASSSNPEAGYEQFF TGTGCCAGCAGCTCGAATCCGGAAGCTGGCTATGAGCAGTTCTTC
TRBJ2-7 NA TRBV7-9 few CASSSAGNYEQYF TGCGCCAGCAGCTCGGCAGGGAACTACGAGCAGTACTTC
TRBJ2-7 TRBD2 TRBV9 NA CASSVVPSGKDEQYF TGTGCCAGCAGCGTAGTTCCTAGCGGGAAGGATGAGCAGTACTTC
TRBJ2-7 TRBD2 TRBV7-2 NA CASSPSGGWAVTYEQYF TGTGCCAGCAGCCCCTCGGGGGGATGGGCAGTGACCTACGAGCAGTACTTC
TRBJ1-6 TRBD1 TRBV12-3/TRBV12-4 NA CASSLRQGVDSPLHF TGTGCCAGCAGTTTAAGACAGGGTGTGGATTCACCCCTCCACTTT
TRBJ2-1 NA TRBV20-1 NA CSARVYLSYNEQFF TGCAGTGCTAGGGTCTACCTTTCCTACAATGAGCAGTTCTTC
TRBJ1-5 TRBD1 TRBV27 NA CASSFLQGHQPQHF TGTGCCAGCAGTTTCCTACAGGGGCATCAGCCCCAGCATTTT
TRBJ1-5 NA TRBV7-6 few CASSLAEGNQPQHF TGTGCCAGCAGCTTAGCCGAGGGCAATCAGCCCCAGCATTTT
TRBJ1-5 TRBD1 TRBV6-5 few CASRLTGGESNQPQHF TGTGCCAGCAGGTTGACAGGGGGCGAAAGCAATCAGCCCCAGCATTTT
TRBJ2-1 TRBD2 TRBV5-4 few CASSFALAGQISYNEQFF TGTGCCAGCAGCTTTGCGCTAGCGGGGCAGATATCCTACAATGAGCAGTTCTTC
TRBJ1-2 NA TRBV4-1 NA CASSQPTRTANYGYTF TGCGCCAGCAGCCAACCGACCCGGACCGCGAACTATGGCTACACCTTC
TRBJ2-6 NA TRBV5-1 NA CASSLRHNQESGDNVLTF TGCGCCAGCAGCTTACGACACAACCAAGAGTCTGGGGACAACGTCCTGACTTTC
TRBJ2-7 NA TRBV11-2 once CASSTTATYEQYF TGTGCCAGCAGCACGACTGCTACCTACGAGCAGTACTTC
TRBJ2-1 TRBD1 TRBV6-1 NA CASSEWDRGPYNEQFF TGTGCCAGCAGTGAATGGGACAGGGGGCCCTACAATGAGCAGTTCTTC
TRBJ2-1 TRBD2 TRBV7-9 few CASSPGTSVNEQFF TGTGCCAGCAGCCCCGGGACTAGCGTCAATGAGCAGTTCTTC
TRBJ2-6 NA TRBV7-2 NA CASSKARTGSGANVLTF TGTGCCAGCAGCAAGGCTCGGACGGGTTCTGGGGCCAACGTCCTGACTTTC
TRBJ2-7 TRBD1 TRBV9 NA CASSVGTGISEQYF TGTGCCAGCAGCGTCGGGACAGGGATTAGCGAGCAGTACTTC
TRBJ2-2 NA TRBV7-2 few CASSLDHTGELFF TGTGCCAGCAGCTTAGATCACACCGGGGAGCTGTTTTTT
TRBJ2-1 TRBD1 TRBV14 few CASSQDSPLQGPYNEQFF TGTGCCAGCAGCCAAGATTCGCCCTTACAGGGGCCCTACAATGAGCAGTTCTTC
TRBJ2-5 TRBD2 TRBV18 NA CASSPTVGLAGGEETQYF TGTGCCAGCTCACCAACCGTCGGACTAGCGGGAGGGGAAGAGACCCAGTACTTC
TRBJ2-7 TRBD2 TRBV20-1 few CSARDTRVAGVGEQYF TGCAGTGCTAGAGATACTCGGGTAGCGGGAGTGGGTGAGCAGTACTTC
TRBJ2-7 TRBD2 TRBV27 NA CASASGRPYEQYF TGTGCCAGCGCTAGCGGGAGACCCTACGAGCAGTACTTC
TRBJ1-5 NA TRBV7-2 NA CASEDSIGDQPQHF TGTGCCAGCGAGGACTCTATAGGGGATCAGCCCCAGCATTTT
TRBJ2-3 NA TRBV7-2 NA CASSTGLVTDTQYF TGTGCCAGCAGTACGGGACTGGTCACAGATACGCAGTATTTT
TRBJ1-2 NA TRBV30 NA CAWSVGDNYGYTF TGTGCCTGGAGTGTTGGGGATAACTATGGCTACACCTTC
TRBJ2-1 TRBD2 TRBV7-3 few CASSLTLMVAGGPGNEQFF TGTGCCAGCAGCTTGACGTTAATGGTGGCGGGAGGGCCGGGCAATGAGCAGTTCTTC
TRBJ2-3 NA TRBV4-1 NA CASNFTDTQYF TGCGCCAGCAACTTCACAGATACGCAGTATTTT
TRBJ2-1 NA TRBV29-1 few CSVEGGAGTYNEQFF TGCAGCGTTGAAGGAGGTGCGGGAACTTACAATGAGCAGTTCTTC
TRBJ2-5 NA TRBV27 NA CASSYINQETQYF TGTGCCAGCAGTTATATAAACCAAGAGACCCAGTACTTC
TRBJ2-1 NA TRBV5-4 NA CASSADGLHSYNEQFF TGTGCCAGCAGTGCAGATGGACTGCATTCCTACAATGAGCAGTTCTTC
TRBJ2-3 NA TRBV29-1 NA CSVRERKGPITDTQYF TGCAGCGTTCGCGAGCGGAAGGGCCCCATCACAGATACGCAGTATTTT
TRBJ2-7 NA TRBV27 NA CVSRFGLASYEQYF TGTGTCAGCAGATTTGGGCTAGCTTCCTACGAGCAGTACTTC
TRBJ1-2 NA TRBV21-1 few CASSNPEPYGYTF TGTGCCAGCAGCAATCCAGAACCCTATGGCTACACCTTC
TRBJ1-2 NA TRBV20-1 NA CSARAFVNYGYTF TGCAGTGCTAGAGCGTTTGTGAACTATGGCTACACCTTC
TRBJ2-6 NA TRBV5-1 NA CASSLRLGLSGANVLTF TGCGCCAGCAGCTTGAGGTTAGGTCTCTCTGGGGCCAACGTCCTGACTTTC
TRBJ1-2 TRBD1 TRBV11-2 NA CASSTYRGPSLGYTF TGTGCCAGCAGCACATACAGGGGACCAAGTCTTGGCTACACCTTC
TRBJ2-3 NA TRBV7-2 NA CASSYRQQGTDTQYF TGTGCCAGCAGCTATCGACAACAGGGCACAGATACGCAGTATTTT
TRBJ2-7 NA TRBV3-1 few CASTQAQGAYEQYF TGTGCCAGCACCCAGGCACAGGGCGCCTACGAGCAGTACTTC
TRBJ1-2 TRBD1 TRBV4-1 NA CASSQDPDRTGYGYTF TGCGCCAGCAGCCAAGATCCGGACAGGACTGGCTATGGCTACACCTTC
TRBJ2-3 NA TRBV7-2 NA CASSWDGTDTQYF TGTGCCAGCAGCTGGGACGGGACAGATACGCAGTATTTT
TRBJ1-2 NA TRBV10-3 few CAISEPGTVYGYTF TGTGCCATCAGTGAGCCGGGGACGGTCTATGGCTACACCTTC
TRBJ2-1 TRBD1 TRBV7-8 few CASSSPITRDRNNEQFF TGTGCCAGCAGCTCACCGATTACACGGGACAGGAACAATGAGCAGTTCTTC
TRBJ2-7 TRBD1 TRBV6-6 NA CASTLIQGFHEQYF TGTGCCAGCACCTTAATACAGGGGTTCCACGAGCAGTACTTC